This T cell receptor (beta chain) was captured by sequencing in a study of blood T cells in healthy people across ages. Each donor gave around 9.3 milliliters of peripheral blood. Germline V gene data show CDR1 as SGHNT and CDR2 as YYREEE (reference sequence). V was shortened by 6 bases and J by 10 bases, with 14 bases between the two germline ends. The CDR3 has 12 residues. Combining a sample-barcoded 5' primer with a J-beta primer mix, a second PCR ran for roughly 7 to 12 cycles. One entry per CDR3 protein, called by TCRdb with MiXCR from the 5' RACE reads. The sample lists about 1,800,000 distinct CDR3 sequences; 28% were seen once.

This receptor was obtained from a woman aged 30 to 39 in good health. Input material: blood. V and J are TRBV5-4 and TRBJ2-1; D perhaps matches TRBD2 (7 bases). CDR3 loop: CASTMGGAEQFF. For the CDR3, the DNA is TGTGCCAGCACCATGGGGGGGGCCGAGCAGTTCTTC. Full variable domain (outside the CDR3, taken from reference TRBV5-4 and TRBJ2-1): ETGVTQSPTHLIKTRGQQVTLRCSSQSGHNTVSWYQQALGQGPQFIFQYYREEENGRGNFPPRFSGLQFPNYSSELNVNALELDDSALYLCASTMGGAEQFFGPGTRLTVL.